The next 8 T cell receptor beta chains were all read from a single sample in a study of STAT5B mutations in CD4+ large granular lymphocyte leukemia. Produced via immunoSEQ multiplex PCR; TCRdb's table is partial and in-frame only. The sample contains about 35,000 clones, about 65% of which appear only once. The sample was CD4+ T cells from blood buffy coats. Receptors originate from a human donor in good health.

In its sample, this clone was seen a few times. Written as DNA, the CDR3 is TGTGCCAGAAGCACCTCTGACAGGAAAAATCAGCCCCAGCATTTT. This translates into CARSTSDRKNQPQHF. This chain connects TRBV7-5 to TRBJ1-5; TRBD1 is the table's D call and was not checked against the DNA. TRBV7-5 has pseudogene status. CDR3 length equals 15 residues.

The rearrangement uses TRBV19 and TRBJ2-7, with unresolved D. The CDR3 totals 15 residues. Trimming cost V 3 bases and J 0 bases, with 12 bases left between them. The germline V gene has CDR1 LNHDA and CDR2 SQIVND (reference sequence). The CDR3 DNA reads as TGTGCCAGTAGTATCAACCCCCGGAGCTCCTACGAGCAGTACTTC. Its protein is CASSINPRSSYEQYF. The variable domain in full, completed from reference TRBV19 and TRBJ2-7, reads DGGITQSPKYLFRKEGQNVTLSCEQNLNHDAMYWYRQDPGQGLRLIYYSQIVNDFQKGDIAEGYSVSREKKESFPLTVTSAQKNPTAFYLCASSINPRSSYEQYFGPGTRLTVT.

This rearrangement joins TRBV27 to TRBJ1-6; tentatively, D is TRBD1 (5 bases). V shed 2 bases and J shed 4 bases, with 15 bases lying between them. Germline CDR1 reads MNHEY; CDR2 reads SMNVEV (reference sequence). There are 17 residues in the CDR3. In DNA, the CDR3 is TGTGCCAGCAGTTTAACAGGCCCGAGGGGATATAATTCACCCCTCCACTTT. It codes for CASSLTGPRGYNSPLHF.

The V gene is TRBV6-1, the J gene TRBJ2-1; D perhaps matches TRBD2 (6 bases). The V gene lost 3 bases and the J gene lost 11 bases, with 14 bases spanning the gap. CDR3 size: 13 residues. Germline V gene data show CDR1 as MNHNS and CDR2 as SASEGT. This chain's CDR3 is CASSEGTSSQQFF. In nucleotides, the CDR3 is TGTGCCAGCAGTGAGGGCACTAGCAGTCAGCAGTTCTTC.

The chain carries TRBV6-6 and TRBJ1-4, with D perhaps TRBD1 (5 bases). The CDR3 totals 14 residues. V gave up 6 bases and J gave up 5 bases, with 13 bases separating them. The V gene's germline CDR1 is MNHNY and CDR2 SVGAGI (reference sequence). CDR3 sequence: CASRSTGLNEKLFF. Here the CDR3 DNA reads TGTGCCAGCAGATCGACGGGACTGAATGAAAAACTGTTTTTT.

V usage is TRBV6-1 and J usage is TRBJ1-1, with D uncertain. CDR1 and CDR2 (germline): MNHNS, SASEGT. Trimming stripped 6 bases from V and 3 bases from J, with 11 bases between. The CDR3 sequence is 13 residues long. Here the CDR3 reads CASRKGGDTEAFF. CDR3 in DNA: TGTGCCAGCAGAAAAGGAGGCGACACTGAAGCTTTCTTT.

The chain carries TRBV4-3 and TRBJ2-1, with 13 bases lining up with TRBD2. Germline CDR1 LGHNA, CDR2 YSLEER. J lost 6 bases, V lost 3 bases, and 5 bases had no gene match. There are 16 residues in the CDR3. CDR3 DNA: TGCGCCAGCAGCCATCCCGGGACTAGCGGGGTCAATGAGCAGTTCTTC. This codes for CASSHPGTSGVNEQFF.

The V call is TRBV5-1, the J call TRBJ2-7; D is perhaps TRBD1 or TRBD2 (5 bases each). The CDR3 spans 15 residues. Germline-derived CDR1 and CDR2 are SGHRS and YFSETQ. V shed 6 bases and J shed 6 bases, with 22 bases lying between them. The CDR3 bases are TGCGCCAGCACTTTAGGGGCAGGGATAGAGGGCGAGCAGTACTTC. Amino acids: CASTLGAGIEGEQYF. The full variable domain, in which reference TRBV5-1 and TRBJ2-7 provide the parts outside the CDR3, is KAGVTQTPRYLIKTRGQQVTLSCSPISGHRSVSWYQQTPGQGLQFLFEYFSETQRNKGNFPGRFSGRQFSNSRSEMNVSTLELGDSALYLCASTLGAGIEGEQYFGPGTRLTVT.